The clone carrying this T cell receptor (beta chain) was seen only a few times. Its antigen is unknown. The CDR3 sequence is 14 residues long. The V segment lost 10 bases and the J segment 3 bases; nucleotides outside the gene matches: 9. This specimen belongs to a study of response to subunit inactivated influenza vaccine. Study-wide results and limits: It was the authors' suggestion that each seasonal influenza vaccination recruits few new T cells.

One entry per CDR3 protein results from TCRdb running MiXCR on the RT-PCR reads. The table has about 150,000 distinct CDR3 sequences, 9.5% to 12% seen once. The TCR was taken from a man aged 50 to 75 who received an inactivated influenza vaccine. The rearrangement joins TRBV12-3 or TRBV12-4 to TRBJ2-1, with 7 bases matching TRBD1. The sequenced sample was CD8+ T cells sorted from PBMCs, obtained roughly 24 months after vaccination. The DNA for the CDR3 is TGTGCCACTAACCCCAGGGGGATCTACAATGAGCAGTTCTTC. It translates to CATNPRGIYNEQFF.